This T cell receptor beta chain was identified in a study of blood T cells in healthy people across ages (dated by TCRdb to between 2014 and 2017). At the level of the whole study: In model experiments, template switching captured roughly one uniquely barcoded TCR beta cDNA molecule for every two T cells. The donors were divided into four age groups: young (average about 16 years), middle-aged (around 37), aged (about 61) and long-lived (around 80). Donors of different ages were randomly distributed across sequencing lanes to avoid experimental bias. The study measured age-related changes in TCR beta repertoire diversity using deep sequencing normalized with unique cDNA molecular identifiers. Using the same blood draw, the study looked at two additional independent replicas of 1 million unique cDNA reads for two donors, one aged 18 to 30 and the other aged 80 or older. Overall results and qualifications from the work: Compared with the aged group, the long-lived group had more naive CD4+ T cells, fewer expanded clones and increased TCR diversity, suggesting age selection. The CMV infection status of donors was not known, potentially confounding age-related changes in expanded clonotypes. Estimates of total diversity based on one million sequenced T cells were regarded as lower bounds and as underestimates. Observed TCR beta diversity per million T cells fell roughly linearly with age, and a significant reduction was already apparent by age roughly 41. The percentage of naive T cells measured by flow cytometry correlated strongly with observed TCR beta diversity. Because profiling used bulk unsorted PBMCs, naive and antigen-experienced compartments could not be compared conclusively.

There are 14 amino acids in the CDR3, from cysteine to phenylalanine inclusive. Only the CDR3 part of the read is kept: 42 bases, read in frame from the first base. Donors were under 40 systemically healthy Caucasian individuals from Russia aged roughly 6 to 100 years. About 9.1 milliliters of peripheral blood were collected from each donor into EDTA-treated Vacutainer tubes. Ficoll-Paque density-gradient centrifugation was used to isolate PBMCs, with at least 6 million per sample. Total RNA was extracted from PBMCs with Trizol reagent, with at least 5.5 micrograms obtained per sample. Naive CD45RAhigh/CD27high T cell percentages were measured by flow cytometry on a PBMC aliquot from every donor. This clonotype was counted a few times. Its antigen target is currently unknown. This could be a read error, since a much larger clone is one nucleotide away. The library relied on 5' RACE. These reads were obtained on an Illumina HiSeq 2500. A second PCR of 7 to 11 cycles was run with a J-beta primer mix and a sample-barcoded 5' primer. A template-switch 5' adaptor carrying 12 random nucleotides introduced a unique molecular identifier onto each TCR beta cDNA molecule. Each sample yielded at least 2.5 million CDR3-containing paired-end reads. First-strand cDNA was synthesized from all RNA with the Mint cDNA synthesis kit, primed by a TRBC-specific oligonucleotide. All cDNA was treated with uracil-DNA glycosylase and then went through a first 18-cycle PCR with the universal primers M1SS and BC2_uni_R. The study's own analysis went as follows. For normalization, 1 million high-quality reads, each with a distinct molecular identifier, were randomly selected from each sample. Instead of being binned into consensus sequences, reads with shared molecular identifiers were discarded. MiTCR, set to a Q25 quality threshold and the strictest error-elimination algorithm, was used for CDR3 identification, clonotype clustering and error correction. A nonparametric unseen species model with Euler transformation was used to estimate a lower bound on total TCR beta diversity. In-frame beta chains were kept once TCRdb had trimmed the public reads at Q25 with fastp and called clones with MiXCR. A single entry per CDR3 protein holds the most common genes and DNA from its merged rows. These V and J calls originate from TCRdb's pipeline instead of the authors' own analysis. The sample table holds 1.5 million to 2 million distinct CDR3 sequences, of which 28% were seen once. The ten top clones hold approximately 7.7% of the sample.

The sample comprised blood. The TCR was taken from a woman in her 30s in good health. The receptor chain draws on TRBV12-3 or TRBV12-4 and TRBJ2-4; 7 bases in between match TRBD1. The J call is doubtful: the DNA matches TRBJ2-5 better. Here the CDR3 is given as CASSSRDRKETQYF. In nucleotides, the sequence is TGTGCCAGCAGTTCCCGGGACAGAAAAGAGACCCAGTACTTC.